This TCR beta chain was sequenced during a study of T-cell reconstitution after alpha-beta-depleted transplantation in children. TCRbeta library construction was performed incorporating unique molecular identifiers. MiXCR, applied by TCRdb to the PCR reads, yields one record per CDR3 protein. There are around 370,000 distinct CDR3 sequences in the sample; 10% occur only once, and more than 2% lies in the top ten. Germline V gene lookup returns CDR1 SGHAT and CDR2 FQDESV (reference sequence). The CDR3 totals 14 residues. J was trimmed by 9 bases and V by 7 bases; bases with no gene match: 9. This TCR was sampled from a human donor who donated a stem cell graft to a child with acute lymphoblastic leukemia. The sequences come from PBMCs from the stem cell graft donor, collected from the stem cell graft. This chain uses TRBV11-1 with TRBJ2-1, with 10 positions matching TRBD2. CDR3 DNA sequence: TGTGCCAGCATCCTAGCGGGAGATCTTGGTGAGCAGTTCTTC. Its protein product is CASILAGDLGEQFF. Combining the CDR3 with reference TRBV11-1 and TRBJ2-1 gives the whole variable domain EAEVAQSPRYKITEKSQAVAFWCDPISGHATLYWYRQILGQGPELLVQFQDESVVDDSQLPKDRFSAERLKGVDSTLKIQPAELGDSAMYLCASILAGDLGEQFFGPGTRLTVL.